This is a list of T cell receptor beta chains from one sample in a study of T cell repertoires in cytomegalovirus infection. TCRdb redid the calling of the reads with MiXCR, one entry per CDR3 protein. The data hold approximately 300,000 distinct CDR3 sequences, with around a quarter observed a single time. No antigen has been identified for these receptors. The sequencing used cultured PBMCs, collected from culture after CMV antigen stimulation. Source of these receptors: a human donor in good health (CMV status not recorded). Some clones in this sample may be carry-over from other donors' samples. The CDR3 runs from the conserved cysteine through the conserved F or W. The D gene is left open where the match is weak. Only some rows state a clone size, as once, few, many or a class for expanded clones.

>TRBJ2-1|TRBV28|-|TRBD2
TGTGCCAGCAGCAGTCCTTCTAGCGGCTCCTACAATGAGCAGTTCTTC
CASSSPSSGSYNEQFF
>TRBJ1-1|TRBV7-2|many|-
TGTGCCAGCAGCCTCGGACCGTACACTGAAGCTTTCTTT
CASSLGPYTEAFF
>TRBJ1-1|TRBV18|many|-
TGTGCCAGCTCACCACAACACAGGCTCATGAACACTGAAGCTTTCTTT
CASSPQHRLMNTEAFF
>TRBJ2-7|TRBV24-1|-|-
TGTGCCACCAGTGACCCGACAGTTTCCTACGAGCAGTACTTC
CATSDPTVSYEQYF
>TRBJ2-7|TRBV9|-|TRBD2
TGTGCCAGCAGCCGGTCCCCTAGCGGGAAATTGGCCGAGCAGTACTTC
CASSRSPSGKLAEQYF
>TRBJ2-7|TRBV20-1|-|-
TGCAGTGCTAGAGCACCAGTAGTCGGGCAGTACTTC
CSARAPVVGQYF
>TRBJ1-4|TRBV28|-|-
TGTGCCAGCAGTTTAAATGGACAAACTGAAAAACTGTTTTTT
CASSLNGQTEKLFF
>TRBJ2-5|TRBV9|many|-
TGTGCCAGCAGTCTAATCGGGGGTAGCCAAGAGACCCAGTACTTC
CASSLIGGSQETQYF
>TRBJ2-5|TRBV5-1|-|-
TGCGCCAGCAGCCCTGGGGGGCTAGGAGAGACCCAGTACTTC
CASSPGGLGETQYF
>TRBJ1-5|TRBV12-3/TRBV12-4|many|-
TGTGCCAGCAGATCGGCCAACAATCAGCCCCAGCATTTT
CASRSANNQPQHF
>TRBJ2-1|TRBV7-3|-|-
TGTGCCAGCAGCTTAGAGAGTAGCGGCTACAATGAGCAGTTCTTC
CASSLESSGYNEQFF
>TRBJ2-3|TRBV6-6|many|TRBD2
TGTGCCAGCAGATTAGCGGGAACAGATACGCAGTATTTT
CASRLAGTDTQYF
>TRBJ1-2|TRBV15|-|-
TGTGCCACCAGCAGAGATTCGGGGTGGCCAGGAGGCTACACCTTC
CATSRDSGWPGGYTF
>TRBJ2-1|TRBV20-1|-|-
TGCAGTGCTAGACCGGGTCTTTACAATGAGCAGTTCTTC
CSARPGLYNEQFF
>TRBJ1-1|TRBV20-1|few|-
TGCAGTGCGCAGGCCGTGAACACTGAAGCTTTCTTT
CSAQAVNTEAFF
>TRBJ2-3|TRBV7-2|many|-
TGTGCCAGCAGCTTAGGGGAGCGGCCGGGCTATACGCAGTATTTT
CASSLGERPGYTQYF
>TRBJ1-5|TRBV7-2|few|-
TGTGCCAGCAGCTTAGGGGGCCAGGCGCTCGGGCCCCAGCATTTT
CASSLGGQALGPQHF
>TRBJ1-6|TRBV5-1|-|TRBD1
TGCGCCAGCAGTGACCGACAGGGGAGGAATTCCCCCCTCCACTTT
CASSDRQGRNSPLHF
>TRBJ1-1|TRBV5-3|few|-
TGTGCCAGAAGCTTGTTTGTCCGTATGAACACTGAAGCTTTCTTT
CARSLFVRMNTEAFF
>TRBJ2-7|TRBV6-5|few|TRBD1
TGTGCCAGCAGTTACGGGGGACAGGATGGGACCTACGAGCAGTACTTC
CASSYGGQDGTYEQYF
>TRBJ2-3|TRBV6-5|-|-
TGTGCCAGCAGTTACTCTGGTAGCACAGATACGCAGTATTTT
CASSYSGSTDTQYF
>TRBJ2-5|TRBV5-5|few|-
TGTGCCAGCAGCTTAGGAGAAATGTGGAAAGAGACCCAGTACTTC
CASSLGEMWKETQYF
>TRBJ2-1|TRBV7-2|few|-
TGTGCCAGCAGCTTAGTCGGGACTCCCGCCAATGAGCAGTTCTTC
CASSLVGTPANEQFF